The clone carrying this T cell receptor beta chain has at least ten counts. TCRdb passed the RACE reads through MiXCR, listing each CDR3 protein once. The data hold 300,000 to 450,000 distinct CDR3 sequences, with more than 4.5% observed a single time. The V end was cut by 8 bases, the J end by 2 bases, with 7 bases between. From germline, CDR1 is SEHNR and CDR2 FQNEAQ (reference sequence). CDR3 length: 13 amino acids. This entry is derived from a study of human T cells and chemical hapten exposure. Time point: pre-sensitization, week 0. As to treatment: therapeutic diphenylcyclopropenone sensitization with weekly scalp DPC.

This rearrangement joins TRBV7-9 to TRBJ2-6, with D hard to call. This sequence was found in a woman between 45 and 65 years old with alopecia areata. Some clones in this sample may be carry-over from other donors' samples. This sample comprised whole blood, obtained in connection with sensitization to the hapten diphenylcyclopropenone (DPC). CDR3 bases: TGTGCCAGCCCCGTACCTGGGGCCAACGTCCTGACTTTC. Its translation is CASPVPGANVLTF.